The 32 T cell receptor beta chains below were found in one sample sequenced in a study of Graves' ophthalmopathy and Graves' hyperthyroidism. RNA transcripts provided the template for amplifying TCR beta CDR3 regions. Investigators did first-round RT-PCR with HTBI primers, then second-round multiplex PCR. One entry per CDR3 protein, called by TCRdb with MiXCR from the multiplex PCR reads. The table lists 240,000 or so distinct CDR3 sequences, about 47% of them singletons, with about half in the top ten. The sample was peripheral blood. All receptors derive from an adult man with Graves' ophthalmopathy.

Many counts were recorded for this clonotype. The chain carries TRBV29-1 and TRBJ1-2; 7 nucleotides line up with TRBD1. The CDR3 is 13 residues long. After removal of 6 bases from V and 4 bases from J, the junction contained 8 bases not matched to a gene. CDR1 is SQVTM and CDR2 is ANQGSEA in the germline V gene. The CDR3 loop reads CSVVQGNPYGYTF. The DNA for the CDR3 is TGCAGCGTAGTACAGGGGAACCCCTATGGCTACACCTTC.

The V and J genes are TRBV14 and TRBJ2-7, with 8 nucleotides matching TRBD2. There are 15 residues in the CDR3. V lost 5 bases, J lost 2 bases, and 8 bases stayed unmatched. CDR1 and CDR2 (germline): SGHDN, FVKESK. CDR3 region: CASSLTSGPAYEQYF. CDR3 DNA sequence: TGTGCCAGCAGCTTAACTAGCGGTCCGGCCTACGAGCAGTACTTC.

The CDR3 DNA reads TGTGCCAGCAGCCCGCGGGGAGAACAGATTAGAGGCTACACCTTC. Amino acid sequence: CASSPRGEQIRGYTF. This sequence joins TRBV2 and TRBJ1-2, with no clear D. V shed 6 bases and J shed 8 bases, with 22 bases lying between them. This CDR3 is built from 15 residues. CDR1 and CDR2 from the germline V gene are SNHLY and FYNNEI.

To note about this clonotype: An end of the junction differs from the germline gene, which may be a read error. This chain connects TRBV10-3 to TRBJ2-7, with TRBD1 matching 7 bases. The germline gives CDR1 ENHRY, CDR2 SYGVKD. The CDR3 is 15 residues long. The CDR3 region is CASSYIPGDSYEQYF. CDR3 DNA: TGTGCCAGCAGTTATATCCCCGGGGACAGTTACGAGCAGTACTTC.

This sequence joins TRBV19 and TRBJ1-5, with D uncertain. V was shortened by 10 bases and J by 2 bases, with 12 bases between the two germline ends. The germline gives CDR1 LNHDA, CDR2 SQIVND (reference sequence). This CDR3 is built from 13 residues. The CDR3 is CAMAGGGNQPQHF. The CDR3 bases are TGTGCCATGGCGGGCGGGGGCAATCAGCCCCAGCATTTT.

The chain links TRBV5-1 to TRBJ1-3, with a possible D match to TRBD1 (6 bases). CDR1 is SGHRS and CDR2 is YFSETQ in the germline V gene. The CDR3 runs 16 residues. Trimming shortened V by 0 bases and J by 3 bases, and 13 bases separated the two germline ends. CDR3 sequence (DNA): TGCGCCAGCAGCTTGGATGGGACAACGGGTGGAAACACCATATATTTT. Translating gives CASSLDGTTGGNTIYF.

The CDR3 DNA sequence: TGTGCCAGCAGCTTAGGTGGACTAGCGGGGCTGCAAGAGACCCAGTACTTC. Its protein product is CASSLGGLAGLQETQYF. The gene calls are TRBV7-9 and TRBJ2-5; 12 bases line up with TRBD2. Trimming cost V 1 base and J 2 bases; bases outside gene matches: 5. Per germline, CDR1 SEHNR and CDR2 FQNEAQ (reference sequence). CDR3 length: 17 residues.

This chain uses TRBV12-3 or TRBV12-4 with TRBJ2-7, with no clear D. Trimming removed 3 bases from V and 5 bases from J, with 8 bases in between. The CDR3 runs to 12 residues. The CDR3 coding sequence is TGTGCCAGCAGTTTTATCCGGGACGAGCAGTACTTC. It translates to CASSFIRDEQYF.

In this sample, this clonotype turned up a few times. The DNA for the CDR3 is TGTGCCAGCACCAAGACCCAGACAGTACTCAATTCACCCCTCCACTTT. Amino acid sequence: CASTKTQTVLNSPLHF. The chain links TRBV6-5 to TRBJ1-6; maybe TRBD1 (5 bases). CDR3 size: 16 residues. Germline CDR1 and CDR2: MNHEY and SVGAGI. Trimming cost V 7 bases and J 7 bases, with 20 bases left between them.

This chain connects TRBV29-1 to TRBJ2-1; 7 positions agree with TRBD2. Trimming removed 3 bases from V and 9 bases from J; junction bases left unmatched: 5. CDR1 SQVTM and CDR2 ANQGSEA come from the germline V gene. The CDR3 contains 12 residues. The CDR3 loop is CSVDSGPVEQFF. CDR3 DNA: TGCAGCGTTGATAGCGGGCCGGTTGAGCAGTTCTTC.

J is TRBJ1-5 and V is TRBV10-3, with 8 bases that match TRBD1. The V segment lost 6 bases and the J segment 4 bases; nucleotides outside the gene matches: 5. Germline V lookup: CDR1 ENHRY, CDR2 SYGVKD. The CDR3 has 14 amino acids. CDR3 residues: CAIRKQGGNQPQHF. As DNA, the CDR3 is TGTGCCATCAGGAAACAGGGGGGGAATCAGCCCCAGCATTTT.

This clonotype was seen only a few times. This CDR3 is CATSRDRGVGYEQYF. In nucleotides, the CDR3 is TGTGCCACCAGCAGAGATAGGGGGGTGGGCTACGAGCAGTACTTC. The rearrangement uses TRBV15 and TRBJ2-7; either TRBD1 or TRBD2 may fit D (6 bases each). Germline V gene data show CDR1 as LNHNV and CDR2 as YYDKDF (reference sequence). The V end lost 0 bases, the J end lost 3 bases, and 12 bases lay between the germline ends. There are 15 residues in the CDR3. Full variable domain (rest looked up from reference TRBV15 and TRBJ2-7): DAMVIQNPRYQVTQFGKPVTLSCSQTLNHNVMYWYQQKSSQAPKLLFHYYDKDFNNEADTPDNFQSRRPNTSFCFLDIRSPGLGDTAMYLCATSRDRGVGYEQYFGPGTRLTVT.

This clonotype appeared a single time. The conserved final phenylalanine or tryptophan is absent from the CDR3, which likely points to a read error. The CDR3 sequence is CASGFGVTSYEQYS. For the CDR3, the DNA is TGTGCCAGCGGCTTCGGGGTCACCTCCTACGAGCAGTACTCC. The chain employs TRBV7-8 and TRBJ2-7; TRBD2 might be the D (5 bases). The CDR3 covers 14 residues. The germline gives CDR1 SGHVS, CDR2 FQNEAQ.

At least ten counts were recorded for this clonotype. The chain joins TRBV12-3 or TRBV12-4 to TRBJ1-6; D remains unclear. Trimming removed 6 bases at V and 6 bases at J, with 9 bases between. The length of the CDR3 is 13 residues. Here the CDR3 reads CASSFGSNSPLHF. DNA for the CDR3: TGTGCCAGCAGCTTCGGGTCTAATTCACCCCTCCACTTT.

This clonotype was seen more than once but under ten times. The chain links TRBV4-1 to TRBJ1-2; possibly TRBD1 for D (5 bases). The V gene lost 4 bases and the J gene lost 4 bases, with 16 bases spanning the gap. The germline V gene has CDR1 MGHRA and CDR2 YSYEKL. This CDR3 region has 15 residues. For the CDR3, the DNA is TGCGCCAGCAGCCCGGCGAGGGGACGGGGCTATGGCTACACCTTC. As protein: CASSPARGRGYGYTF.

This clonotype turned up a few times. The V call is TRBV9, the J call TRBJ1-6; a weak D match, TRBD1 (6 bases). Germline CDR1 is SGDLS and CDR2 is YYNGEE. V was clipped by 5 bases and J by 10 bases, with 16 bases between them. The CDR3 loop spans 14 amino acids. CDR3 nucleotides: TGTGCCAGCAGTGAAAGGGGGGAGCGGTCACCCCTCCACTTT. It yields the protein CASSERGERSPLHF.

This clonotype turned up a few times. This chain joins TRBV7-9 and TRBJ2-2; 7 positions agree with TRBD1. Germline V gene lookup returns CDR1 SEHNR and CDR2 FQNEAQ (reference sequence). The CDR3 spans 18 residues. Trimming cost V 6 bases and J 2 bases; bases outside gene matches: 15. This CDR3 reads CASRARARQGSNTGELFF. CDR3 DNA sequence: TGTGCCAGCAGGGCTCGGGCCCGACAGGGATCTAACACCGGGGAGCTGTTTTTT.

The V call is TRBV7-9, the J call TRBJ1-4; D is undetermined. This CDR3 region has 12 residues. Trimming removed 2 bases at V and 8 bases at J, with 6 bases between. Looked up from germline, CDR1 is SEHNR and CDR2 is FQNEAQ (reference sequence). CDR3 protein: CASSLSREKLFF. In nucleotides, the CDR3 is TGTGCCAGCAGCTTAAGTAGGGAAAAACTGTTTTTT.

This clonotype was counted between two and nine times. The V call is TRBV19, the J call TRBJ2-7; D unresolved. Germline V gives CDR1 LNHDA, CDR2 SQIVND (reference sequence). The V gene lost 7 bases and the J gene lost 1 base, with 14 bases spanning the gap. The CDR3 spans 14 residues. The CDR3 is CASTPSSLSYEQYF. The CDR3, as DNA: TGTGCCAGTACCCCCAGCAGCCTGTCCTACGAGCAGTACTTC.

This clonotype came up many times. CDR3 loop: CAISEWVPNYGYTF. The CDR3 nucleotides read TGTGCCATCAGTGAGTGGGTACCTAACTATGGCTACACCTTC. The chain joins TRBV10-3 to TRBJ1-2; D gene uncertain. The V gene lost 1 base and the J gene lost 0 bases, with 6 bases spanning the gap. The CDR3 contains 14 residues. The V gene's germline CDR1 is ENHRY and CDR2 SYGVKD.

This clonotype was observed a few times. V is TRBV10-2 and J is TRBJ1-2, with 12 bases that match TRBD1. This CDR3 is built from 14 residues. Germline CDR1 WSHSY, CDR2 SAAADI. The V and J ends lost 10 bases and 4 bases, in that order; junction bases with no gene match: 7. The CDR3 nucleotides read TGCGCCATCGGGACAGGGGGCTACGTCTATGGCTACACCTTC. Protein: CAIGTGGYVYGYTF.

This clonotype was counted many times. The V and J genes are TRBV20-1 and TRBJ2-6, with a tentative D call TRBD1 (5 bases). The CDR3 has 14 amino acids. V lost 6 bases and J 1 base, leaving 10 bases between the germline ends. Germline values: CDR1 DFQATT, CDR2 SNEGSKA (reference sequence). This CDR3 reads CSAFQGSGANVLTF. CDR3 nucleotide sequence: TGCAGTGCCTTCCAGGGTTCTGGGGCCAACGTCCTGACTTTC.

This chain joins TRBV29-1 and TRBJ2-5; D unresolved. The CDR3 sequence is 13 residues long. The germline V and J ends were trimmed by 6 bases and 4 bases, with 15 bases remaining between them. Germline CDR1 is SQVTM and CDR2 is ANQGSEA. This chain's CDR3 is CSVQDLNRETQYF. CDR3 sequence (DNA): TGCAGCGTCCAGGACCTAAACCGAGAGACCCAGTACTTC. Together with reference TRBV29-1 and TRBJ2-5, the CDR3 gives the full variable domain: SAVISQKPSRDICQRGTSLTIQCQVDSQVTMMFWYRQQPGQSLTLIATANQGSEATYESGFVIDKFPISRPNLTFSTLTVSNMSPEDSSIYLCSVQDLNRETQYFGPGTRLLVL.

This sequence joins TRBV7-3 and TRBJ2-7, with a possible D match to TRBD2 (6 bases). There are 13 residues in the CDR3. Germline V gene sequence: CDR1 SGHTA, CDR2 FQGTGA. V dropped 2 bases and J dropped 5 bases, with 10 bases sitting between them. The CDR3 protein is CASSLGGPDEQYF. In DNA, the CDR3 is TGTGCCAGCAGCTTAGGAGGGCCGGACGAGCAGTACTTC.

J is TRBJ1-1 and V is TRBV5-1; 7 bases fit TRBD1. The ends lost 0 bases at V and 5 bases at J; junction bases unmatched: 4. Germline CDR1 and CDR2: SGHRS and YFSETQ. This CDR3 has 14 amino acids. In DNA form, the CDR3 reads TGCGCCAGCAGCTTGGGGGAGGGGGCGACTGAAGCTTTCTTT. Protein product: CASSLGEGATEAFF.

This chain connects TRBV7-2 to TRBJ2-3; D not certain. The CDR3 has 14 residues. CDR1 is SGHTA and CDR2 is FQGNSA in the germline V gene. The V and J ends lost 5 bases and 1 base respectively, with 10 bases between them. Written as DNA, the CDR3 is TGTGCCAGCAGCCCGCTAAAGGGCACAGATACGCAGTATTTT. Translated: CASSPLKGTDTQYF.

The J gene is TRBJ1-2, the V gene TRBV7-9; TRBD1 is a possible D gene (6 bases). This CDR3 contains 13 residues. Per the germline V gene, CDR1 is SEHNR and CDR2 is FQNEAQ (reference sequence). Trimming cost V 5 bases and J 5 bases, with 12 bases left between them. Written as DNA, the CDR3 is TGTGCCAGCAGCCTGAGAGGGACATATGGCTACACCTTC. It translates to CASSLRGTYGYTF.

CDR3 nucleotides: TGTGCCAGCAGCCAAGACGGGAGAAAAGCGTTGGGCAATCAGCCCCAGCATTTT. Translation: CASSQDGRKALGNQPQHF. The V call is TRBV4-2, the J call TRBJ1-5; D ambiguous. V was cut by 0 bases and J by 2 bases, with 17 bases left in between. CDR1 is LGHNA and CDR2 is YNFKEQ in the germline V gene. The CDR3 is 18 residues long.

This clonotype was detected a few times. The chain couples TRBV4-1 to TRBJ1-2; unclear D gene. V was clipped by 0 bases and J by 2 bases, with 10 bases between them. The CDR3 has 15 amino acids. Germline-derived CDR1 and CDR2 are MGHRA and YSYEKL. In nucleotides, the CDR3 is TGCGCCAGCAGCCAAGAAGCTAGGACCAACTATGGCTACACCTTC. Translation gives CASSQEARTNYGYTF.

This chain links TRBV9 with TRBJ2-5; TRBD1 agrees at 7 bases. CDR1 is SGDLS and CDR2 is YYNGEE in the germline V gene. J was trimmed by 1 base and V by 7 bases; bases with no gene match: 7. The CDR3 is 14 residues long. CDR3 DNA sequence: TGTGCCAGCGGTGACAGGGAAATCCAAGAGACCCAGTACTTC. Its protein is CASGDREIQETQYF.

The chain has TRBV5-8 and TRBJ1-5; possibly TRBD1 for D (5 bases). The CDR3 runs to 17 residues. Germline V CDR1 and CDR2: SGHTS, YDEGEE. Trimming left V 4 bases short and J 0 bases short, with 17 bases between. CDR3 in amino acids: CASSAAGAAYSNQPQHF. As DNA, the CDR3 is TGTGCCAGCAGCGCGGCCGGGGCAGCATATAGCAATCAGCCCCAGCATTTT.

This clonotype occurred a few times. V gene TRBV20-1 combines with J gene TRBJ1-5; 12 bases match TRBD1. This CDR3 has 18 amino acids. Per germline, CDR1 DFQATT and CDR2 SNEGSKA (reference sequence). Trimming at V came to 2 bases and at J to 2 bases, leaving 10 bases not matched to a gene. DNA for the CDR3: TGCAGTGCTAGATCGGGGACAGGGGGCTTAGGGGGCAATCAGCCCCAGCATTTT. It yields the protein CSARSGTGGLGGNQPQHF.